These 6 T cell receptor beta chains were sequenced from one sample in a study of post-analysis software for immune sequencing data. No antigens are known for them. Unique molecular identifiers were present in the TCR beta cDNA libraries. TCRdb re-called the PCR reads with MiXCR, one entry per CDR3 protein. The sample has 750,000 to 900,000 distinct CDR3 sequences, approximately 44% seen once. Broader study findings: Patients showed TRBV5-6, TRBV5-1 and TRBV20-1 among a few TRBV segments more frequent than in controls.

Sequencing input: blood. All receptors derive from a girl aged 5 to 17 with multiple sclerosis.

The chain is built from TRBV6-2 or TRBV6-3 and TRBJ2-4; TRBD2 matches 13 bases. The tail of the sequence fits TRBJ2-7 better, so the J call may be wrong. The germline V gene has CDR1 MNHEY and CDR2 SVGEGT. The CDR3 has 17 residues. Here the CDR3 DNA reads TGTGCCAGCAGTTACCGGACTAGCGGGAGATTGGTCCACGAGCAGTACTTC. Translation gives CASSYRTSGRLVHEQYF.

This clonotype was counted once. The chain's CDR3 is CASSFSSNLYEQYF. The CDR3 DNA sequence: TGTGCCAGCAGCTTCTCCTCGAACCTCTACGAGCAGTACTTC. This chain joins TRBV27 and TRBJ2-7, with no clear D. V shed 6 bases and J shed 3 bases, with 15 bases lying between them. The germline V gene encodes CDR1 MNHEY and CDR2 SMNVEV (reference sequence). The CDR3 contains 14 residues.

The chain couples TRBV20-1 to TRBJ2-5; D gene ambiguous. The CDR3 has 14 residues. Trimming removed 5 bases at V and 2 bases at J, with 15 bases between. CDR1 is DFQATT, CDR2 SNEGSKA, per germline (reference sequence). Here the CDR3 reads CSADDRAIQETQYF. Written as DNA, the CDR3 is TGCAGTGCTGATGATAGGGCAATACAAGAGACCCAGTACTTC.

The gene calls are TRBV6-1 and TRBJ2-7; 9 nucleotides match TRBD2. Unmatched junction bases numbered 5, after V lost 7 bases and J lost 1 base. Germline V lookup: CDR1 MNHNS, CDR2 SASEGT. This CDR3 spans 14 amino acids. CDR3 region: CASMVSGRSYEQYF. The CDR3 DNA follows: TGTGCCAGCATGGTAAGCGGGAGGTCCTACGAGCAGTACTTC.

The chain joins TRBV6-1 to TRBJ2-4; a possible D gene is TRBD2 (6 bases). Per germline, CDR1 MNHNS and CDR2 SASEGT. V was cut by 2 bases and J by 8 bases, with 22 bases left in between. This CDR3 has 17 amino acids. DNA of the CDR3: TGTGCCAGCAGTGAATTTGGGGTGTGGGGGGTTTTGGACATTCAGTACTTC. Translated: CASSEFGVWGVLDIQYF.

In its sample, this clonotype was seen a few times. CDR3 protein: CASSLSPVHEQFF. As DNA, the CDR3 is TGTGCCAGCAGTTTGAGCCCCGTACATGAGCAGTTCTTC. This chain uses TRBV12-3 or TRBV12-4 with TRBJ2-1, with D unclear. V was pared by 3 bases and J by 8 bases, with 11 bases between. CDR3 length: 13 residues.